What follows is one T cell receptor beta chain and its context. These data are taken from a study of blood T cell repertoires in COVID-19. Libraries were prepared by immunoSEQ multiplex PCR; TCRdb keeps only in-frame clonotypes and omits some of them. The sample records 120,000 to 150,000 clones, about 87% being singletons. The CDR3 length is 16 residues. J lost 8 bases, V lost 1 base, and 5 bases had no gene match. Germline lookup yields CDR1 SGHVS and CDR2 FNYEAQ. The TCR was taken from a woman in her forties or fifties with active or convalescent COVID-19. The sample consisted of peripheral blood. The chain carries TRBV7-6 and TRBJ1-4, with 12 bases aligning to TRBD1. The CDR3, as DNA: TGTGCCAGCAGCTTAGGTCCGGGACAGGGGGCCGAAAAACTGTTTTTT. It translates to CASSLGPGQGAEKLFF.